This TCR beta chain was found in a study of blood T cell repertoires in COVID-19. Overall study context: Samples came from the United States, Italy and Spain, spanning acute and convalescent COVID-19.

Clones were sequenced by immunoSEQ multiplex PCR, and TCRdb holds only the in-frame ones, with some missing. The sample shows 180,000 or so clones, more than 80% of them seen only once. Assignments of participants to cohorts depended upon their own reported clinical history. V lost 3 bases to trimming and J lost 2 bases, with 10 bases between them. This CDR3 contains 14 residues. CDR1 SEHNR and CDR2 FQNEAQ come from the germline V gene (reference sequence). This receptor was taken from a man in his forties who had recovered from COVID-19. The sample was PBMCs or T cells enriched from blood (not recorded which). This sequence joins TRBV7-9 and TRBJ2-5; maybe TRBD1 (6 bases). CDR3 bases: TGTGCCAGCAGCTTCTGGACAGAACAAGAGACCCAGTACTTC. It translates to CASSFWTEQETQYF.